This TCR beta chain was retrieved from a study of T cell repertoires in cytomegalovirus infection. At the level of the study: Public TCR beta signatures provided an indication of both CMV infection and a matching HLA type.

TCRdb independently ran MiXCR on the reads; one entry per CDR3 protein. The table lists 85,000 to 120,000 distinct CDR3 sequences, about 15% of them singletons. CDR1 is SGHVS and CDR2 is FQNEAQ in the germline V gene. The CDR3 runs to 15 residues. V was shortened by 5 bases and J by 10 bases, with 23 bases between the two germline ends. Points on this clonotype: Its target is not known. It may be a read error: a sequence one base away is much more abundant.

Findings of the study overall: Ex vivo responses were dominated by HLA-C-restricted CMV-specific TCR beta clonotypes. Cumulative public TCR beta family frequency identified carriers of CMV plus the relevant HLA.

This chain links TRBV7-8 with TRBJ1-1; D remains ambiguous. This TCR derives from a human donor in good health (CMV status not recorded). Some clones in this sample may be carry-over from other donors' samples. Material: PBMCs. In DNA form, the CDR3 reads TGTGCCAGCAGCCCACCAAACGTCATACGCGCTGCAGCTTTCTTT. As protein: CASSPPNVIRAAAFF.